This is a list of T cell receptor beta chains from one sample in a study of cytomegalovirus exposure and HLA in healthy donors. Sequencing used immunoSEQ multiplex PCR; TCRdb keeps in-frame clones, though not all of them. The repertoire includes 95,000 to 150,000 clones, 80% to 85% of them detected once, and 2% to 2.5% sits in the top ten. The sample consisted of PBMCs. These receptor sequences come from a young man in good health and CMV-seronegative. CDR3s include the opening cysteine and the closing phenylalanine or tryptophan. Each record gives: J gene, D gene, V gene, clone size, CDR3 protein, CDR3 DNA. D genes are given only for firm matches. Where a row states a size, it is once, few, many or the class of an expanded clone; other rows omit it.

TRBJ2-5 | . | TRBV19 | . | CASSIDGLTQYF | TGTGCCAGTAGTATAGATGGACTTACCCAGTACTTC
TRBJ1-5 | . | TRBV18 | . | CASSPLGGSSNQPQHF | TGTGCCAGCTCACCTCTCGGGGGGAGTAGCAATCAGCCCCAGCATTTT
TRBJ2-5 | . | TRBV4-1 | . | CASSQEFGIQETQYF | TGCGCCAGCAGCCAAGAGTTCGGGATACAAGAGACCCAGTACTTC
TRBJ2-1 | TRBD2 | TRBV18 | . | CASSGTSGPGRGSYNEQFF | TGTGCCAGCTCAGGGACTAGCGGCCCGGGGCGAGGGTCCTACAATGAGCAGTTCTTC
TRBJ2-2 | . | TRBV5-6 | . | CASSLGTTMIYANTGELFF | TGTGCCAGCAGCCTCGGGACAACAATGATCTACGCGAACACCGGGGAGCTGTTTTTT
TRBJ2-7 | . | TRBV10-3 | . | CAISESRANYEQYF | TGTGCCATCAGTGAGTCGAGGGCTAACTACGAGCAGTACTTC
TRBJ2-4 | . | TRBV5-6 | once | CASSLTELAKNSQYF | TGTGCCAGCAGCCTTACAGAGCTAGCCAAAAACAGTCAGTACTTC
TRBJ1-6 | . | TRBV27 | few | CASGDSTSYNSPLHF | TGTGCCAGCGGAGACAGTACCTCCTATAATTCACCCCTCCACTTT
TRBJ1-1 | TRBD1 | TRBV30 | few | CAWSRWGGQGNTEAFF | TGTGCCTGGTCCCGGTGGGGTGGACAGGGGAACACTGAAGCTTTCTTT
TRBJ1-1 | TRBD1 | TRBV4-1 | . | CASSQLTGVNTEAFF | TGCGCCAGCAGCCAGCTTACAGGGGTAAACACTGAAGCTTTCTTT
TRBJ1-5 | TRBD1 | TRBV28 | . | CASSPSGGTENQPQHF | TGTGCCAGCAGTCCATCGGGGGGGACAGAAAATCAGCCCCAGCATTTT
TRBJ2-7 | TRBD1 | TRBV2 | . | CASSEGQPFYEQYF | TGTGCCAGCAGTGAGGGACAGCCTTTCTACGAGCAGTACTTC
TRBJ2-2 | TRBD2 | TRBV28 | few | CASLAGGRRELFF | TGTGCCAGCCTAGCGGGGGGGCGAAGGGAGCTGTTTTTT
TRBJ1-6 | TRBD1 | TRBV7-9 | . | CASSFTGTGGYSPLHF | TGTGCCAGCAGCTTTACCGGGACAGGGGGGTATTCACCCCTCCACTTT
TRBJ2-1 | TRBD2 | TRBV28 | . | CASSIGGLAGGSQYNEQFF | TGTGCCAGCAGCATAGGGGGACTAGCGGGGGGGTCACAGTACAATGAGCAGTTCTTC
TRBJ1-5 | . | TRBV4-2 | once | CASSQDGPRGRTNQPQHF | TGTGCCAGCAGCCAAGATGGGCCCCGAGGGCGGACCAATCAGCCCCAGCATTTT
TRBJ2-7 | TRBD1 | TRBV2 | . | CASSRQGNYEQYF | TGTGCCAGCAGTCGACAGGGCAACTACGAGCAGTACTTC
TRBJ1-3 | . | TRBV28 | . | CASNQGLHRGNTIYF | TGTGCCTCAAATCAGGGACTCCATCGGGGAAACACCATATATTTT
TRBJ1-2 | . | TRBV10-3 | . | CAISEATDNYGYTF | TGTGCCATCAGTGAAGCCACAGATAACTATGGCTACACCTTC
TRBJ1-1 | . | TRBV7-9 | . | CASSLGTGWTEAFF | TGTGCCAGCAGCTTAGGTACGGGTTGGACTGAAGCTTTCTTT
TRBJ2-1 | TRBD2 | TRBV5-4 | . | CASSLDLAGANEQFF | TGTGCCAGCAGCCTGGATCTAGCGGGGGCGAATGAGCAGTTCTTC
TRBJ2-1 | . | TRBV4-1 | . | CASSLPGTNNEQFF | TGCGCCAGCAGCCTCCCAGGAACGAACAATGAGCAGTTCTTC
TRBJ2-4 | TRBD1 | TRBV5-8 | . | CASSLVTGENIQYF | TGTGCCAGCAGCTTGGTAACAGGGGAAAACATTCAGTACTTC
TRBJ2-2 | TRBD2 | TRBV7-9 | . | CASSRRGGNSNTGELFF | TGTGCCAGCAGTCGACGGGGGGGAAACTCGAACACCGGGGAGCTGTTTTTT
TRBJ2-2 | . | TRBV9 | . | CASSVGQPNTGELFF | TGTGCCAGCAGCGTGGGACAACCGAACACCGGGGAGCTGTTTTTT
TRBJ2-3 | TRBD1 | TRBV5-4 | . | CASSLGDSSTDTQYF | TGTGCCAGCAGCTTGGGGGACAGTAGCACAGATACGCAGTATTTT
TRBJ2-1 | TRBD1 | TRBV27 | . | CASSSDRGAYNEQFF | TGTGCCAGCAGTTCGGACAGGGGTGCGTACAATGAGCAGTTCTTC
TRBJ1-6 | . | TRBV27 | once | CASSSRGISPLHF | TGTGCCAGCAGTAGCAGGGGTATTTCGCCCCTCCACTTT
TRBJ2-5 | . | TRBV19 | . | CASSIGVETQYF | TGTGCCAGTAGTATAGGCGTGGAGACCCAGTACTTC
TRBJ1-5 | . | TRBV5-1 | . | CASSLARGSPQHF | TGCGCCAGCAGCTTGGCCCGGGGTTCGCCCCAGCATTTT
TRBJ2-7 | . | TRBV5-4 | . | CASSPGGVGGGFYEQYF | TGTGCCAGCAGCCCAGGAGGCGTAGGAGGTGGGTTCTACGAGCAGTACTTC
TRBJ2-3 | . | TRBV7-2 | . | CASSRTASSTDTQYF | TGTGCCAGCAGCCGGACAGCGTCTAGCACAGATACGCAGTATTTT
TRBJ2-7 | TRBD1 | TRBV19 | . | CASSMDSGDRGSEQYF | TGTGCCAGTAGTATGGATAGCGGGGACAGGGGCTCCGAGCAGTACTTC
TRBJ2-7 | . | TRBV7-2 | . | CASSSGVYEQYF | TGTGCCAGCAGCTCGGGGGTCTACGAGCAGTACTTC
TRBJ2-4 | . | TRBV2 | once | CASSVEAAKNIQYF | TGTGCCAGCAGTGTTGAGGCAGCCAAAAACATTCAGTACTTC
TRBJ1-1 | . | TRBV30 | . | CAWSVKGEGDTEAFF | TGTGCCTGGAGTGTAAAGGGGGAGGGGGACACTGAAGCTTTCTTT
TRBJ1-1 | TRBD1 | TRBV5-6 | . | CASSPGTGNILTEAFF | TGTGCCAGCAGCCCAGGGACAGGTAATATTCTCACTGAAGCTTTCTTT
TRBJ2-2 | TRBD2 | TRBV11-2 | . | CASSLRLAGFNTGELFF | TGTGCCAGCAGCTTAAGACTAGCGGGGTTTAACACCGGGGAGCTGTTTTTT
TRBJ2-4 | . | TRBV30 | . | CASEVLAKNIQCF | TGTGCCTCAGAGGTTCTAGCCAAAAACATTCAGTGCTTC
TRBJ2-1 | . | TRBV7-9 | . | CASSSIGTSGNEQFF | TGTGCCAGCAGCTCAATCGGGACATCCGGCAATGAGCAGTTCTTC
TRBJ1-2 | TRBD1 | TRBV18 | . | CASSPLKQGGPSIGYTF | TGTGCCAGCTCACCACTGAAACAGGGGGGGCCATCGATTGGCTACACCTTC
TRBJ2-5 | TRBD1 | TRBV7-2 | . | CASSWNRGETQYF | TGTGCCAGCAGCTGGAACAGGGGAGAGACCCAGTACTTC
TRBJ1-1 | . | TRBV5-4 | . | CASSFEAVNTEAFF | TGTGCCAGCAGCTTCGAGGCCGTGAACACTGAAGCTTTCTTT
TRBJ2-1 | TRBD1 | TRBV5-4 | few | CASSFPGGSYNEQFF | TGTGCCAGCAGCTTCCCAGGGGGCTCCTACAATGAGCAGTTCTTC
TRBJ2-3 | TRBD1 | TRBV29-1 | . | CSVKDRGLDTQYF | TGCAGCGTTAAGGACAGGGGCCTAGATACGCAGTATTTT
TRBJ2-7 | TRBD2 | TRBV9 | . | CASSVGGGAAYEQYF | TGTGCCAGCAGCGTAGGCGGGGGGGCCGCCTACGAGCAGTACTTC
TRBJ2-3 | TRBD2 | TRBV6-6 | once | CASSPLGGADTQYF | TGTGCCAGCAGTCCCCTGGGGGGGGCAGATACGCAGTATTTT
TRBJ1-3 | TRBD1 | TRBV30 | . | CAWGTVSGNTIYF | TGTGCCTGGGGGACAGTCTCTGGAAACACCATATATTTT
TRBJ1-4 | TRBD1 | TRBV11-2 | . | CASSLLTGDTLLFF | TGTGCCAGCAGCTTGCTGACAGGGGATACACTACTGTTTTTT